The 8 T cell receptor beta chains below were found in one sample sequenced in a study of siplizumab effects on memory and regulatory T cells. Only in-frame clones appear in the TCRdb table, and some are missing; sequencing was by immunoSEQ multiplex PCR. The table includes roughly 62,000 clones, 79% detected once. The sample taken for sequencing was memory CD4+ T cells sorted from blood. The receptors here all came from a human donor in good health.

This clone was observed a handful of times. The chain joins TRBV7-2 to TRBJ1-4, with unresolved D. The V gene's germline CDR1 is SGHTA and CDR2 FQGNSA. CDR3 length: 17 residues. Between the trimmed V and J ends, which lost 5 bases and 2 bases, there was a span of 18 bases. The CDR3 coding sequence is TGTGCCAGCAGCCCAAGGGTATCGACGGGGACTAATGAAAAACTGTTTTTT. As protein: CASSPRVSTGTNEKLFF.

The chain joins TRBV11-3 to TRBJ2-1, with D maybe TRBD2 (5 bases). CDR3 length: 15 amino acids. Germline CDR1 SGHNT, CDR2 YENEEA. The germline V and J ends were trimmed by 5 bases and 0 bases, with 11 bases remaining between them. The CDR3 sequence: CASSPRAGSYNEQFF. CDR3 sequence (DNA): TGTGCCAGCAGCCCACGGGCGGGCTCCTACAATGAGCAGTTCTTC.

The V and J genes are TRBV7-2 and TRBJ2-7; the D gene could be TRBD1 or TRBD2 (6 bases each). The CDR3 runs 15 residues. Germline V gives CDR1 SGHTA, CDR2 FQGNSA. V lost 1 base and J lost 3, with 13 bases in between. The CDR3 loop reads CASSLGGAFNYEQYF. Written as DNA, the CDR3 is TGTGCCAGCAGCTTAGGGGGGGCTTTTAACTACGAGCAGTACTTC.

This chain uses TRBV21-1 with TRBJ1-5; whether TRBD1, the table's D call, matches the DNA was not checked. TRBV21-1 is shown as a pseudogene. The CDR3 sequence is 11 residues long. CDR3 in DNA: TGTGCCAAACAAGGGGGTCAGCCCCAGCATTTT. Its protein product is CAKQGGQPQHF.

The sample holds a few counts of this clone. The V call is TRBV5-6, the J call TRBJ2-3; 7 bases fit TRBD1. With 8 bases clipped from V and 6 bases from J, the junction kept 9 bases outside the gene matches. Germline CDR1 reads SGHDT; CDR2 reads YYEEEE. This CDR3 comprises 13 residues. The CDR3, as DNA: TGTGCCAGTATCGACAGGGCGAGGGATACGCAGTATTTT. Protein product: CASIDRARDTQYF. The full variable domain, with the rest looked up from reference TRBV5-6 and TRBJ2-3, is DAGVTQSPTHLIKTRGQQVTLRCSPKSGHDTVSWYQQALGQGPQFIFQYYEEEERQRGNFPDRFSGHQFPNYSSELNVNALLLGDSALYLCASIDRARDTQYFGPGTRLTVL.

The chain uses TRBV14 and TRBJ2-7; weak D call: TRBD2 (7 bases). CDR1 and CDR2 (germline): SGHDN, FVKESK. The CDR3 is 14 amino acids. V lost 4 bases and J 7 bases, leaving 17 bases between the germline ends. This chain's CDR3 is CASSLFAGASEQYF. In DNA form, the CDR3 reads TGTGCCAGCAGCCTTTTCGCGGGGGCGAGTGAGCAGTACTTC.

The rearrangement joins TRBV2 to TRBJ1-2; D call uncertain. Germline values: CDR1 SNHLY, CDR2 FYNNEI. The CDR3 totals 14 residues. Trimming removed 3 bases from V and 5 bases from J, with 13 bases in between. CDR3 amino acids: CASSDSRAGYGYTF. The DNA for the CDR3 is TGTGCCAGCAGTGACTCGAGGGCTGGATATGGCTACACCTTC.

The genes are TRBV10-3 and TRBJ2-5; possibly TRBD2 for D (5 bases). Germline V gene data show CDR1 as ENHRY and CDR2 as SYGVKD. V lost 3 bases, J lost 3 bases, and 11 bases lay in between. The CDR3 runs to 14 residues. In nucleotides, the CDR3 is TGTGCCATCAGTGACCCTGGGCGGGAAGAGACCCAGTACTTC. Protein: CAISDPGREETQYF.